These 24 T cell receptor beta chains came from one sample sequenced in a study of blood T cell repertoires in COVID-19. TCRdb keeps only in-frame clones here, not all; method: immunoSEQ multiplex PCR. The repertoire consists of approximately 280,000 clones, with nearly 90% occurring once and the leading ten covering 1.5% to 2%. The sample was PBMCs or T cells enriched from blood (not recorded which). These TCRs come from a woman aged 18-29 years with acute COVID-19.

The chain employs TRBV19 and TRBJ2-1; weak D call: TRBD2 (5 bases). The germline CDR1 and CDR2 sequences are LNHDA and SQIVND (reference sequence). The V end lost 4 bases, the J end lost 4 bases, and 11 bases lay between the germline ends. The CDR3 has 14 residues. CDR3 in DNA: TGTGCCAGTAGTACATGGGAGTCATACAATGAGCAGTTCTTC. This gives the protein CASSTWESYNEQFF.

The chain uses TRBV29-1 and TRBJ1-1, with TRBD1 matching over 10 bases. Trimming took 8 bases from V and 4 from J; bases not matched to a gene: 7. The CDR3 extends over 13 amino acids. Germline assignment: CDR1 SQVTM and CDR2 ANQGSEA. In DNA form, the CDR3 reads TGCAGCATACGACAGGGGGCGGGCACTGAAGCTTTCTTT. It translates to CSIRQGAGTEAFF.

CDR3 sequence reads: CASSYSIPGSSYEQYF. CDR3 bases: TGTGCCAGCAGTTACTCGATTCCCGGGAGCTCCTACGAGCAGTACTTC. This sequence joins TRBV6-5 and TRBJ2-7; tentative D call: TRBD2 (6 bases). Trimming removed 0 bases at V and 0 bases at J, with 12 bases between. CDR3 length equals 16 residues. Germline V gene data show CDR1 as MNHEY and CDR2 as SVGAGI.

This sequence joins TRBV6-2 or TRBV6-3 and TRBJ2-6; D is ambiguous. With 0 bases removed from V and 1 base from J, the gap between germline ends came to 4 bases. The CDR3 totals 15 residues. Germline V lookup: CDR1 MNHEY, CDR2 SVGEGT. CDR3 residues: CASSYSSSGANVLTF. The CDR3 DNA sequence: TGTGCCAGCAGTTACTCGTCGTCTGGGGCCAACGTCCTGACTTTC.

The chain links TRBV28 to TRBJ2-1; TRBD1 matches at 9 bases. The CDR3 consists of 15 residues. Germline values: CDR1 MDHEN, CDR2 SYDVKM. With 5 bases clipped from V and 7 bases from J, the junction kept 9 bases outside the gene matches. The CDR3 DNA follows: TGTGCCAGCAGTAACACCGGGACAGGGAGGAATGAGCAGTTCTTC. Protein sequence: CASSNTGTGRNEQFF.

The chain recombines TRBV3-1 (or the pseudogene TRBV3-2) with TRBJ1-6, with a possible D match to TRBD1 (6 bases). Trimming cost V 2 bases and J 7 bases, with 18 bases left between them. The CDR3 has 17 amino acids. Germline values: CDR1 LGHDT, CDR2 YNNKEL (reference sequence). CDR3 protein: CASSQNVGNRANSPLHF. In nucleotides, the CDR3 is TGTGCCAGCAGCCAAAACGTGGGTAACAGGGCCAATTCACCCCTCCACTTT.

The chain links TRBV5-6 to TRBJ1-1; D uncertain. This CDR3 region has 13 residues. Germline loops: CDR1 SGHDT, CDR2 YYEEEE. Trimming shortened V by 2 bases and J by 4 bases, and 9 bases separated the two germline ends. The CDR3: CASSFGWSTEAFF. CDR3 in DNA: TGTGCCAGCAGCTTTGGGTGGAGCACTGAAGCTTTCTTT.

This clone was detected only a few times. The chain recombines TRBV19 with TRBJ2-6, with TRBD1 identical over 9 bases. Germline V CDR1 and CDR2: LNHDA, SQIVND (reference sequence). Trimming took 8 bases from V and 1 from J; bases not matched to a gene: 18. The CDR3 consists of 20 residues. CDR3 sequence: CASRDVSRQGVSSGANVLTF. CDR3 nucleotides: TGTGCCAGTCGGGACGTGTCACGACAGGGGGTTTCGTCTGGGGCCAACGTCCTGACTTTC.

V and J are TRBV4-1 and TRBJ1-1; 7 bases fit TRBD1. The germline V gene has CDR1 MGHRA and CDR2 YSYEKL. The CDR3 is 13 residues long. Unmatched junction bases numbered 2, after V lost 2 bases and J lost 5 bases. In DNA, the CDR3 is TGCGCCAGCAGCCAAAGGGGGCTTACTGAAGCTTTCTTT. Its translation: CASSQRGLTEAFF.

J is TRBJ1-3 and V is TRBV12-3 or TRBV12-4; 8 bases are a match to TRBD1. J was trimmed by 8 bases and V by 7 bases; bases with no gene match: 7. This CDR3 has 13 amino acids. CDR3: CASNRGQGYTIYF. The DNA for the CDR3 is TGTGCCAGCAACCGTGGACAGGGCTACACCATATATTTT.

This sequence joins TRBV5-1 and TRBJ2-7, with D tentatively TRBD2 (5 bases). CDR3 size: 18 residues. Germline loops: CDR1 SGHRS, CDR2 YFSETQ. Trimming pared 0 bases from V and 2 bases from J, leaving 21 bases between. DNA for the CDR3: TGCGCCAGCAGCTTGGGCCCCAACGTTGGCGCGACTACCTACGAGCAGTACTTC. This sequence encodes CASSLGPNVGATTYEQYF.

The J gene is TRBJ2-3, the V gene TRBV18; TRBD2 matches at 13 bases. Per germline, CDR1 KGHSH and CDR2 LQKENI. CDR3 length: 16 residues. After removal of 2 bases from V and 2 bases from J, the junction contained 1 base not matched to a gene. The CDR3, as DNA: TGTGCCAGCTCACCAACTAGCGGGAGGGCCACAGATACGCAGTATTTT. Translating gives CASSPTSGRATDTQYF.

The chain carries TRBV6-1 and TRBJ1-2; 8 bases fit TRBD1. J gave up 3 bases and V 1 base, and 4 bases lay outside the gene matches. Germline V gene sequence: CDR1 MNHNS, CDR2 SASEGT. The CDR3 is 15 residues long. CDR3 in amino acids: CASSEGRQGYYGYTF. The CDR3, as DNA: TGTGCCAGCAGTGAAGGGAGACAGGGGTACTATGGCTACACCTTC.

J is TRBJ2-1 and V is TRBV7-3; 9 bases are a match to TRBD2. There are 16 residues in the CDR3. V gave up 0 bases and J gave up 7 bases; unmatched junction bases: 7. CDR1 and CDR2 (germline): SGHTA, FQGTGA. CDR3 in amino acids: CASSLTGSGSMNEQFF. In DNA, the CDR3 is TGTGCCAGCAGCTTAACTGGTAGCGGGAGTATGAATGAGCAGTTCTTC. Filled out from reference TRBV7-3 and TRBJ2-1, the complete variable domain reads GAGVSQTPSNKVTEKGKYVELRCDPISGHTALYWYRQSLGQGPEFLIYFQGTGAADDSGLPNDRFFAVRPEGSVSTLKIQRTERGDSAVYLCASSLTGSGSMNEQFFGPGTRLTVL.

This clone was counted a single time. The gene calls are TRBV7-2 and TRBJ2-7; 8 bases line up with TRBD2. Germline CDR1 SGHTA, CDR2 FQGNSA. With 7 bases clipped from V and 3 bases from J, the junction kept 11 bases outside the gene matches. The CDR3 extends over 15 amino acids. The CDR3 DNA is TGTGCCAGCAACCTCCGCAGCGGGAGCGACTACGAGCAGTACTTC. It encodes CASNLRSGSDYEQYF.

The V and J genes are TRBV30 and TRBJ2-1, with 7 bases fitting TRBD2. There are 14 residues in the CDR3. Trimming at V came to 0 bases and at J to 6 bases, leaving 5 bases not matched to a gene. Germline V gene sequence: CDR1 GTSNPN, CDR2 SVGIG (reference sequence). The CDR3 sequence: CAWSVWRGFNEQFF. CDR3 coding DNA: TGTGCCTGGAGTGTATGGCGGGGGTTCAATGAGCAGTTCTTC.

J is TRBJ1-5 and V is TRBV10-2, with D possibly TRBD1 on 6 matching bases. There are 13 residues in the CDR3. CDR1 WSHSY and CDR2 SAAADI come from the germline V gene. Between the trimmed V and J ends, which lost 5 bases and 4 bases, there was a span of 9 bases. The CDR3 DNA follows: TGCGCCAGCAGTCCTCAGGGGAATCAGCCCCAGCATTTT. Its translation: CASSPQGNQPQHF.

The chain links TRBV18 to TRBJ1-6; D may be TRBD1 (5 bases). Trimming took off 2 bases at V and 11 bases at J, with 16 bases between the two ends. This CDR3 has 15 residues. The germline V gene has CDR1 KGHSH and CDR2 LQKENI. CDR3 sequence reads: CASSPAPGLRTPLHF. The CDR3, as DNA: TGTGCCAGCTCACCAGCCCCGGGACTACGGACACCCCTCCACTTT.

The rearrangement links TRBV5-1 to TRBJ2-1; 7 bases match TRBD2. This CDR3 comprises 16 residues. Germline values: CDR1 SGHRS, CDR2 YFSETQ. Unmatched junction bases numbered 13, after V lost 4 bases and J lost 6 bases. CDR3 protein: CASSPYYGLVPNEQFF. The CDR3 nucleotides read TGCGCCAGCAGCCCTTACTACGGACTAGTCCCCAATGAGCAGTTCTTC.

The chain employs TRBV27 and TRBJ2-2; 10 bases match TRBD2. The CDR3 contains 17 residues. V was clipped by 0 bases and J by 7 bases; unmatched bases: 8. Looked up from germline, CDR1 is MNHEY and CDR2 is SMNVEV (reference sequence). CDR3 sequence reads: CASSLSRTSGAGGELFF. CDR3 coding DNA: TGTGCCAGCAGTTTATCAAGGACTAGCGGCGCGGGCGGGGAGCTGTTTTTT.

V is TRBV7-8 and J is TRBJ2-7, with TRBD2 as a possible D gene (6 bases). CDR1 and CDR2 from the germline V gene are SGHVS and FQNEAQ. Trimming took off 2 bases at V and 2 bases at J, with 10 bases between the two ends. This CDR3 has 14 residues. The CDR3 DNA reads TGTGCCAGCAGCTTATCTAGGAGGGCCTACGAGCAGTACTTC. Translating it yields CASSLSRRAYEQYF.

The chain joins TRBV7-8 to TRBJ1-1, with D possibly matching TRBD1 (6 bases). Germline V gene data show CDR1 as SGHVS and CDR2 as FQNEAQ. V was clipped by 1 base and J by 4 bases, with 13 bases between them. This CDR3 contains 15 residues. CDR3 loop: CASSLDGGALTEAFF. The CDR3 nucleotides read TGTGCCAGCAGCTTAGATGGGGGGGCCCTCACTGAAGCTTTCTTT.

The gene calls are TRBV2 and TRBJ1-5, with 8 nucleotides matching TRBD1. This CDR3 has 15 residues. Germline V gene lookup returns CDR1 SNHLY and CDR2 FYNNEI. The ends lost 2 bases at V and 6 bases at J; junction bases unmatched: 6. The CDR3 bases are TGTGCCAGCAGTGAACGGCAGGGGGCAGCTCAGCCCCAGCATTTT. Its translation: CASSERQGAAQPQHF.

CDR3 sequence: CASSLVQGGQPQHF. The CDR3 bases are TGTGCCAGCAGCCTGGTACAGGGCGGTCAGCCCCAGCATTTT. This rearrangement joins TRBV6-5 to TRBJ1-5, with a weak D call TRBD1 (6 bases). CDR3 length: 14 amino acids. The germline V and J ends were trimmed by 6 bases and 6 bases, with 15 bases remaining between them. CDR1 is MNHEY, CDR2 SVGAGI, per germline.